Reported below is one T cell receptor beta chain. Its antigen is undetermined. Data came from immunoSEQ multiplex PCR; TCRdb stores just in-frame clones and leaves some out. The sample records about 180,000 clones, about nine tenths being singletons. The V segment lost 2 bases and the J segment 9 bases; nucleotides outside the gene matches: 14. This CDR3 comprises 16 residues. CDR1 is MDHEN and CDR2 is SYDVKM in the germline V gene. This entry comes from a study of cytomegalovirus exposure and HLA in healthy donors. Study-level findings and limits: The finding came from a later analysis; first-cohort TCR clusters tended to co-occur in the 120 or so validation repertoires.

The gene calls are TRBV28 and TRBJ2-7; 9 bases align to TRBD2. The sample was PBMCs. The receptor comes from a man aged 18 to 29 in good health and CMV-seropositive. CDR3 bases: TGTGCCAGCAGTTTACCGACCGGGACTAGCCGCCTCGGGCAGTACTTC. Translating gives CASSLPTGTSRLGQYF. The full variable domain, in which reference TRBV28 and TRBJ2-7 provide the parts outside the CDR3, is DVKVTQSSRYLVKRTGEKVFLECVQDMDHENMFWYRQDPGLGLRLIYFSYDVKMKEKGDIPEGYSVSREKKERFSLILESASTNQTSMYLCASSLPTGTSRLGQYFGPGTRLTVT.